The T cell receptor (beta chain) under discussion was sequenced for a study of cytomegalovirus exposure and HLA in healthy donors. Germline V CDR1 and CDR2: MNHNY, SVGAGI (reference sequence). Trimming removed 6 bases from V and 4 bases from J; junction bases left unmatched: 9. This CDR3 is 16 amino acids long. PCR amplification relied on 60 Vbeta primers (plus 13 Jbeta primers). Clones were read by immunoSEQ multiplex PCR, and TCRdb kept only the in-frame ones, dropping some. This sample yields around 260,000 clones, of which about four fifths are seen a single time; over 0.3% belongs to the top ten. Broader study findings: Cytomegalovirus-associated status was assigned to 150 or so TCR beta chains.

Only a few counts were recorded for this clone. Antigen unknown. This chain links TRBV6-6 with TRBJ1-1; TRBD1 matches at 12 bases. The clonotype was recovered from a girl aged 2 to 9 in good health and CMV-seronegative. The sequenced material came from PBMCs. CDR3 amino acids: CASRVRGTGGGTEAFF. The CDR3 DNA follows: TGTGCCAGCAGAGTCCGGGGGACAGGGGGCGGCACTGAAGCTTTCTTT.